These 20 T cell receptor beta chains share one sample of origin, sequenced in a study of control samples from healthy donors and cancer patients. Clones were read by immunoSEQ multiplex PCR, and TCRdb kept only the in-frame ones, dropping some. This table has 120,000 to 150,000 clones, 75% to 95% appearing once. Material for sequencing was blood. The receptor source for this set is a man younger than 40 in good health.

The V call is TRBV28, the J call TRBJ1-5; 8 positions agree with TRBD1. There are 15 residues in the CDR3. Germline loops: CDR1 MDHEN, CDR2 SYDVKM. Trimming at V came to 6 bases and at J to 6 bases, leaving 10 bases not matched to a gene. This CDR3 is CASRLTGGVGQPQHF. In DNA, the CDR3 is TGTGCCAGCAGACTTACAGGGGGTGTGGGTCAGCCCCAGCATTTT.

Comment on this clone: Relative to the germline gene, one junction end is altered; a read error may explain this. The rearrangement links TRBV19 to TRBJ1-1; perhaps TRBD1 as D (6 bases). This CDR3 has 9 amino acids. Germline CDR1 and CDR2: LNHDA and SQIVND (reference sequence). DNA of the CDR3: TGTGCCAGTAGCCCTGGACAGAACTTT. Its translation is CASSPGQNF.

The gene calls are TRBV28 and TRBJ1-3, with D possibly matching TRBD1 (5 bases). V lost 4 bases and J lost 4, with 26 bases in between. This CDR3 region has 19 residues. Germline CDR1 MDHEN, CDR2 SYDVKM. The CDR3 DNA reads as TGTGCCAGCAGTTCTCACACGATGATTCGACAGCTTAGGGGAAACACCATATATTTT. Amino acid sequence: CASSSHTMIRQLRGNTIYF. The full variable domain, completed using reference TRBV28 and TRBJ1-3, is DVKVTQSSRYLVKRTGEKVFLECVQDMDHENMFWYRQDPGLGLRLIYFSYDVKMKEKGDIPEGYSVSREKKERFSLILESASTNQTSMYLCASSSHTMIRQLRGNTIYFGEGSWLTVV.

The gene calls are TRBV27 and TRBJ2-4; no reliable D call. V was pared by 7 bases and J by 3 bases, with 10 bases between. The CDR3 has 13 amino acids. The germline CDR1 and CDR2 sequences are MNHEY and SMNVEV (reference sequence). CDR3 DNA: TGTGCCAGCATAAGGAGTTTCAAAAACATTCAGTACTTC. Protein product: CASIRSFKNIQYF.

This CDR3 is CASSQVVPGLALETQYF. The CDR3 nucleotides are TGTGCCAGCAGCCAAGTAGTCCCGGGACTAGCGCTCGAGACCCAGTACTTC. This chain joins TRBV3-1 (or the pseudogene TRBV3-2) and TRBJ2-5, with 10 bases identical to TRBD2. The germline V gene has CDR1 LGHDT and CDR2 YNNKEL (reference sequence). V lost 1 base and J lost 5; bases outside the gene matches: 10. This CDR3 spans 17 amino acids.

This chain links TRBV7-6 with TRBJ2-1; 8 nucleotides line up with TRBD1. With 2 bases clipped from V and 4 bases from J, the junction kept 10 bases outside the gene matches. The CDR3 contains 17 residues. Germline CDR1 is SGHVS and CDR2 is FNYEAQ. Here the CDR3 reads CASSLTLQGGQYNEQFF. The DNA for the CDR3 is TGTGCCAGCAGCTTAACCCTACAGGGGGGCCAGTACAATGAGCAGTTCTTC. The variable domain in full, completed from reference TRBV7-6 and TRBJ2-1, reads GAGVSQSPRYKVTKRGQDVALRCDPISGHVSLYWYRQALGQGPEFLTYFNYEAQQDKSGLPNDRFSAERPEGSISTLTIQRTEQRDSAMYRCASSLTLQGGQYNEQFFGPGTRLTVL.

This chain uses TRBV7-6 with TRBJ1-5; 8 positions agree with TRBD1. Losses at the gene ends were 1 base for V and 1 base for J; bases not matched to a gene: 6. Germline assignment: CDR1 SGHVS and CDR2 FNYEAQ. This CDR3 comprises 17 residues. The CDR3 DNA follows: TGTGCCAGCAGCTTAGGGGCAGGGGGCGCGAGCAATCAGCCCCAGCATTTT. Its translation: CASSLGAGGASNQPQHF.

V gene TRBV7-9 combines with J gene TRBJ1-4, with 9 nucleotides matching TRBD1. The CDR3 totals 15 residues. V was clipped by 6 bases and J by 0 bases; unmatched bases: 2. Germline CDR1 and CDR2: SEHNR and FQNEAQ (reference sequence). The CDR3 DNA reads TGTGCCAGCAGACGACAGGGGGCAACTAATGAAAAACTGTTTTTT. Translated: CASRRQGATNEKLFF.

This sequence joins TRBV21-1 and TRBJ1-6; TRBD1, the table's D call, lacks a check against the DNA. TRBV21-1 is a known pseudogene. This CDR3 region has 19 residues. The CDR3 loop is CASSRLDRGDNCYNSPLHF. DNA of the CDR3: TGTGCCAGCAGCAGGCTCGACAGGGGGGATAATTGTTATAATTCACCCCTCCACTTT.

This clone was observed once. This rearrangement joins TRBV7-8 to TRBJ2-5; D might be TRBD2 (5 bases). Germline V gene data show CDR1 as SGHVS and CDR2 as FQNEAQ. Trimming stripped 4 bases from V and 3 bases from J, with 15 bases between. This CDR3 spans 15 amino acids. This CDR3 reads CASSSTTNGEETQYF. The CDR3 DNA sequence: TGTGCCAGCAGCTCGACCACAAACGGGGAAGAGACCCAGTACTTC.

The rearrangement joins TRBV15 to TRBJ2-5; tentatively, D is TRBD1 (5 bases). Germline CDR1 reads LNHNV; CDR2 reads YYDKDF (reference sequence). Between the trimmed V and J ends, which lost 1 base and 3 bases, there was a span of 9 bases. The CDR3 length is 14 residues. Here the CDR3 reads CATSRVGLKETQYF. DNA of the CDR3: TGTGCCACCAGCAGAGTGGGGCTAAAAGAGACCCAGTACTTC.

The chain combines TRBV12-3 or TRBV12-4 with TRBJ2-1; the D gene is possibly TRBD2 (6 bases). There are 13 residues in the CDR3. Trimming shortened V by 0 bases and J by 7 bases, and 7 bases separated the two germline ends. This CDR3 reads CASSLAGGNEQFF. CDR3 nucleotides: TGTGCCAGCAGTTTAGCGGGGGGAAATGAGCAGTTCTTC.

CDR3 loop: CASSPGSRSYNEQFF. In nucleotides, the CDR3 is TGTGCCAGCAGCCCGGGAAGCCGCTCCTACAATGAGCAGTTCTTC. V usage is TRBV27 and J usage is TRBJ2-1; D may be TRBD2 (5 bases). The V gene lost 6 bases and the J gene lost 0 bases, with 12 bases spanning the gap. In germline, CDR1 is MNHEY, CDR2 SMNVEV (reference sequence). The CDR3 extends over 15 amino acids.

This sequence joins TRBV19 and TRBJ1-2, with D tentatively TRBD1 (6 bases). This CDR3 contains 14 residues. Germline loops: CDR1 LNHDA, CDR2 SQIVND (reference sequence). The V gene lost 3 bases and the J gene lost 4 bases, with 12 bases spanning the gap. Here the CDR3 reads CASSMQGQFYGYTF. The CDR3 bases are TGTGCCAGTAGTATGCAGGGGCAATTCTATGGCTACACCTTC. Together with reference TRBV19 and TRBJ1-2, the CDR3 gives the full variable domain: DGGITQSPKYLFRKEGQNVTLSCEQNLNHDAMYWYRQDPGQGLRLIYYSQIVNDFQKGDIAEGYSVSREKKESFPLTVTSAQKNPTAFYLCASSMQGQFYGYTFGSGTRLTVV.

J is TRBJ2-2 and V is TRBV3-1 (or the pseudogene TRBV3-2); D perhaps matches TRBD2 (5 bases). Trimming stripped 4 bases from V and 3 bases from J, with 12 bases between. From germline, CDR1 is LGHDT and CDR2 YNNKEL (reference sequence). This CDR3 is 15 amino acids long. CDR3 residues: CASSPSGSYTGELFF. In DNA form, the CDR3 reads TGTGCCAGCAGCCCGTCGGGGTCGTACACCGGGGAGCTGTTTTTT.

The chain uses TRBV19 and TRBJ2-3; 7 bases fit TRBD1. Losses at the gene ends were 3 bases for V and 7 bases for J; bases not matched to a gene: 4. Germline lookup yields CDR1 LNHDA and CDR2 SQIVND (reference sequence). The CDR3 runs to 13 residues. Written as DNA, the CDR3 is TGTGCCAGTAGTATTACAGGGGTGAATACGCAGTATTTT. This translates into CASSITGVNTQYF.

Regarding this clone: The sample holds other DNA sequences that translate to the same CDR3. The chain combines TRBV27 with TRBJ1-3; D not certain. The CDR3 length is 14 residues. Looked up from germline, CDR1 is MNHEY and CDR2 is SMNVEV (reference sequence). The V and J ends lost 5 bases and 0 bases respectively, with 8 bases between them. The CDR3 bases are TGTGCCAGCAGTCTCCGGGGCTCTGGAAACACCATATATTTT. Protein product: CASSLRGSGNTIYF.

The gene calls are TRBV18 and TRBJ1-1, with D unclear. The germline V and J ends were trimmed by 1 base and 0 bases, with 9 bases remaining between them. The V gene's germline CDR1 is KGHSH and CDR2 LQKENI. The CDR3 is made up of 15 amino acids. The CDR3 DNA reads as TGTGCCAGCTCACCACAGAGGGATCTGAACACTGAAGCTTTCTTT. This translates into CASSPQRDLNTEAFF.

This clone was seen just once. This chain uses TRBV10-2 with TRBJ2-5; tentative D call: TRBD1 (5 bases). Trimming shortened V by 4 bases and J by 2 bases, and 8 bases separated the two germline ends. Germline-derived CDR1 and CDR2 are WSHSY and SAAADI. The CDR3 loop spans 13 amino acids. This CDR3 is CASSVDSQETQYF. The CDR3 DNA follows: TGCGCCAGCAGTGTTGACAGTCAAGAGACCCAGTACTTC.

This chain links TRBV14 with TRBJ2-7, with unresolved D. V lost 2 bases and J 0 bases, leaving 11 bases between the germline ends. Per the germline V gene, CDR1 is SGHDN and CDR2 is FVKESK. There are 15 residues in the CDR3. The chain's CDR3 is CASSQSSGRSYEQYF. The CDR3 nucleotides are TGTGCCAGCAGCCAATCTTCCGGCCGCTCCTACGAGCAGTACTTC.